This TCR beta chain was recovered during a study of T cell responses to AZD1222 COVID-19 vaccine. Regarding the study as a whole: White British donors predominated, females outnumbered males, and clonal diversity was possibly underestimated. Spike regions recognized by vaccine-associated CD4 TCRs spanned the protein, led by 160-218 and 743-854.

The CDR3 sequence is 15 residues long. V was clipped by 5 bases and J by 5 bases; unmatched bases: 9. Germline V gives CDR1 SNHLY, CDR2 FYNNEI. The protocol was immunoSEQ multiplex PCR, while the TCRdb copy is restricted to in-frame clones and leaves out a portion. The table records about 140,000 clones, 86% of them present only once. About this clone itself: The antigen is not known.

This TCR derives from an adult who received the AZD1222 COVID-19 vaccine. Sample: peripheral blood, taken 28 days after the second AZD1222 dose. The J gene is TRBJ2-1, the V gene TRBV2, with 7 bases lining up with TRBD1. The CDR3 reads CASSQPWTGDNEQFF. The CDR3 DNA reads as TGTGCCAGCAGTCAGCCTTGGACAGGAGACAATGAGCAGTTCTTC.